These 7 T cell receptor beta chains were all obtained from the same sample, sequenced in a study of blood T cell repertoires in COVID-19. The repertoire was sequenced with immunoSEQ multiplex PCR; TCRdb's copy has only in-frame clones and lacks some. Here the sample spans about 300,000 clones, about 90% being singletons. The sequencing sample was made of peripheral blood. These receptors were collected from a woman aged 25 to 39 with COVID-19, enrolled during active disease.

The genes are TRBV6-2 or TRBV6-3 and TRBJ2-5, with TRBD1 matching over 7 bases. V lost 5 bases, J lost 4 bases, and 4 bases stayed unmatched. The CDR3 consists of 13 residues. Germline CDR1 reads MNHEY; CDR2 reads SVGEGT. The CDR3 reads CASSRDSGETQYF. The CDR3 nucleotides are TGTGCCAGCAGTCGGGACAGTGGAGAGACCCAGTACTTC.

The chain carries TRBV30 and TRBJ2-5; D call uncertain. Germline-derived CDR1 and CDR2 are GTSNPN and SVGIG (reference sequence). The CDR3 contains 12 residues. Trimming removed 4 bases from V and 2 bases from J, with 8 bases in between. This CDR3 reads CAWTGVQETQYF. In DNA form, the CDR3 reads TGTGCCTGGACTGGAGTACAAGAGACCCAGTACTTC.

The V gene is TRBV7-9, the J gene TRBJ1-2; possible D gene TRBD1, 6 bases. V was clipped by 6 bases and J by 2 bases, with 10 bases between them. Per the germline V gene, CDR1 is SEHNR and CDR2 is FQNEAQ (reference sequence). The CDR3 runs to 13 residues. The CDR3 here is CASSLQGNYGYTF. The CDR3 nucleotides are TGTGCCAGCAGTCTACAGGGAAACTATGGCTACACCTTC.

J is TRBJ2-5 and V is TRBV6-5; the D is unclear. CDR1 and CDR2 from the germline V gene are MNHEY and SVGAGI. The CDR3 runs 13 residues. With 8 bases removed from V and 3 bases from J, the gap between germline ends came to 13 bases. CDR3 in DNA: TGTGCCAGCGAGATTCGACTGAAAGAGACCCAGTACTTC. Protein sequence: CASEIRLKETQYF.

CDR3 loop: CASRRESGNQPQHF. The CDR3 DNA reads TGTGCCAGCAGGCGAGAATCGGGCAATCAGCCCCAGCATTTT. The chain is built from TRBV28 and TRBJ1-5; no definite D call. V shed 6 bases and J shed 2 bases, with 11 bases lying between them. The CDR3 is 14 residues long. CDR1 MDHEN and CDR2 SYDVKM come from the germline V gene.

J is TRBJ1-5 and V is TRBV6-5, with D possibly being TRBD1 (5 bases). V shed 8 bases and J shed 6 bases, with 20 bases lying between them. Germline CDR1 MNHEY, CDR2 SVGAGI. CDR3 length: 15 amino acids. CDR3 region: CASRETGGWGQPQHF. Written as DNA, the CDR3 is TGTGCCAGCCGGGAAACGGGGGGTTGGGGTCAGCCCCAGCATTTT.

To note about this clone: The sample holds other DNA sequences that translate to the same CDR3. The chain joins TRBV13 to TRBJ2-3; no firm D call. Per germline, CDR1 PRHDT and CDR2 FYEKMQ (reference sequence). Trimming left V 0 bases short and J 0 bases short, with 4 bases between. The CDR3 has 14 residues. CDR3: CASSLGTSTDTQYF. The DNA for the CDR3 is TGTGCCAGCAGCTTAGGAACTAGCACAGATACGCAGTATTTT. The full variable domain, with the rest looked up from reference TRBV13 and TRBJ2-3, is AAGVIQSPRHLIKEKRETATLKCYPIPRHDTVYWYQQGPGQDPQFLISFYEKMQSDKGSIPDRFSAQQFSDYHSELNMSSLELGDSALYFCASSLGTSTDTQYFGPGTRLTVL.